This T cell receptor (beta chain) was captured in a study of cytomegalovirus exposure and HLA in healthy donors. Across the whole study: In a later analysis, it was reported that the 90 to 150 validation repertoires had been produced on the same platform as the 550 to 850 repertoires belonging to the first cohort.

The donors formed part of the 120-subject validation cohort, distinct from the approximately 670-subject first cohort. Turning to this clone: Antigen: not known.

Germline CDR1 and CDR2: SGHRS and YFSETQ. The CDR3 has 14 amino acids. Trimming took off 4 bases at V and 4 bases at J, with 11 bases between the two ends. TCRdb's copy holds only in-frame clones and misses some; the assay was immunoSEQ multiplex PCR. The sample shows about 360,000 clones, roughly 89% of them seen only once. Regarding the study as a whole: Cytomegalovirus-associated status was assigned to approximately 160 TCR beta chains. Reports showed the classifier diagnosing cytomegalovirus status with high specificity and sensitivity.

This clonotype was sampled from a young woman in good health and CMV-seronegative. The sample was PBMCs. The chain carries TRBV5-1 and TRBJ2-2; D remains unclear. The DNA for the CDR3 is TGCGCCAGCAGCCCCGAGGCGGTCACCGGGGAGCTGTTTTTT. Protein product: CASSPEAVTGELFF.